Listed below are T cell receptor beta chains from one sample, sequenced in a study of T cells after yellow fever vaccination. MiXCR was run by TCRdb on the 5' RACE reads, yielding one entry per CDR3 protein. Of about 260,000 distinct CDR3 sequences listed, about 5.2% are singletons. The source material was CD4+ T cells sorted from PBMCs, sampled on the day of the yellow fever booster vaccination. Receptors originate from a man between 18 and 29 years old who received the YFV17D yellow fever vaccine. The CDR3 runs from the conserved cysteine through the conserved F or W. The D gene is left open where the match is weak. Clone size is stated in some rows and not others, as once, few, many or a class when expanded.

abundance,d_gene,j_gene,v_gene,CDR3nt,CDR3aa
-,-,TRBJ1-5,TRBV2,TGTGCCAGCAGTGAGGAGCAGGGAACCAATCAGCCCCAGCATTTT,CASSEEQGTNQPQHF
many,-,TRBJ1-6,TRBV14,TGTGCCAGCAGTCCGGGCAGGGGAGCTTCACCCCTCCACTTT,CASSPGRGASPLHF
-,TRBD1,TRBJ2-7,TRBV30,TGTGCCTGGAGCTTACAGGGGTACGAGCAGTACTTC,CAWSLQGYEQYF
few,-,TRBJ1-4,TRBV7-9,TGTGCCAGCAGCCTCGCTGGTGGGGGCGACGGGACTTATGAAAAACTGTTTTTT,CASSLAGGGDGTYEKLFF
-,-,TRBJ2-2,TRBV7-2,TGTGCCAGCACCAAATTAGGCTTCGGGGAGCTGTTTTTT,CASTKLGFGELFF
many,-,TRBJ1-2,TRBV29-1,TGCAGCGTTACCCCCCCCGGACTTCGCGGGGGTGGCTACACCTTC,CSVTPPGLRGGGYTF
many,-,TRBJ2-5,TRBV7-6,TGTGCCAGCAGCGAAGGGACACAAGAGACCCAGTACTTC,CASSEGTQETQYF
few,-,TRBJ1-1,TRBV24-1,TGTGCCACCAGTGATTTGGGCACACTCAGGCCTGAAGCTTTCTTT,CATSDLGTLRPEAFF
-,-,TRBJ1-6,TRBV20-1,TGCAGTGCTAGGGGGACGGCGAGGGTTCGCCTCCACTTT,CSARGTARVRLHF
few,-,TRBJ2-3,TRBV2,TGTGCCAGCAGAATTAGGGCCCTCGGGGCAGATACGCAGTATTTT,CASRIRALGADTQYF
many,TRBD2,TRBJ2-1,TRBV20-1,TGCAGTGCTTGGGGGACTAGGGCTAATGAGCAGTTCTTC,CSAWGTRANEQFF
-,-,TRBJ1-1,TRBV2,TGTGCCGGTATAAGAGACGGGCGGACTGAAGCTTTCTTT,CAGIRDGRTEAFF
few,TRBD1,TRBJ1-2,TRBV10-3,TGTGCCATCACTTTTCAGGGGGCAAGGGGCTACACCTTC,CAITFQGARGYTF
-,-,TRBJ1-1,TRBV5-1,TGCGCCAGCAGCTTGGTTCCAGGGACTGAAGCTTTCTTT,CASSLVPGTEAFF
few,-,TRBJ2-3,TRBV7-8,TGTGCCAGCAGCTTTTTATTAGTGCGAGTTGATACGCAGTATTTT,CASSFLLVRVDTQYF
few,TRBD2,TRBJ2-3,TRBV27,TGTGCCAGCAGGATTAGCGGGGCGACAGATACGCAGTATTTT,CASRISGATDTQYF
-,TRBD2,TRBJ2-7,TRBV6-5,TGTGCCAGCAGGTCGACTAGCGGGGGCCGTTCCTACGAGCAGTACTTC,CASRSTSGGRSYEQYF
-,TRBD1,TRBJ2-3,TRBV24-1,TGTGCCACCAGTGACCAGGGACAGGGTTCCCCAGATACGCAGTATTTT,CATSDQGQGSPDTQYF
-,-,TRBJ1-5,TRBV19,TGTGCCAGTAGTAAGCTGGGAAGGCGCAATCAGCCCCAGCATTTT,CASSKLGRRNQPQHF
few,-,TRBJ2-3,TRBV5-1,TGCGCCAGCAGCTTGGCAGGGAAGGATACGCAGTATTTT,CASSLAGKDTQYF
many,-,TRBJ2-1,TRBV3-1,TGTGCCAGCAGCCAGGGGACAGCGGGTTACAATGAGCAGTTCTTC,CASSQGTAGYNEQFF
many,TRBD1,TRBJ1-5,TRBV7-9,TGTGCCAGCAGCTCACAGGGGGCCGAGCAGCCCCAGCATTTT,CASSSQGAEQPQHF
many,-,TRBJ1-6,TRBV6-2/TRBV6-3,TGTGCCAGCAAAAGGAGCTCCTATAATTCACCCCTCCACTTT,CASKRSSYNSPLHF
many,TRBD1,TRBJ2-3,TRBV24-1,TGTGCCACCAGTGATTCGCGGACAGGGAGCACAGATACGCAGTATTTT,CATSDSRTGSTDTQYF
many,-,TRBJ2-7,TRBV6-5,TGTGCCAGCACCTTCCAGGGTTCAGGTAAAGGCTACGAGCAGTACTTC,CASTFQGSGKGYEQYF
few,-,TRBJ1-1,TRBV20-1,TGCAGTGCCACAACTTCGACACTTATGAACACTGAAGCTTTCTTT,CSATTSTLMNTEAFF
few,-,TRBJ2-1,TRBV6-5,TGTGCCAGCAGTTACTCGAGGGCAGGGGCGAATAATGAGCAGTTCTTC,CASSYSRAGANNEQFF
many,TRBD1,TRBJ2-3,TRBV6-2/TRBV6-3,TGTGCCAGCATTAACAGGGGAACAGATACGCAGTATTTT,CASINRGTDTQYF
many,-,TRBJ1-2,TRBV7-6,TGTGCCAGCAGCTTAGTGATGGGGGATGGCTACACCTTC,CASSLVMGDGYTF
few,TRBD1,TRBJ2-7,TRBV20-1,TGCAGTGCTACGGACAGGCACGAGCAGTACTTC,CSATDRHEQYF
-,-,TRBJ1-1,TRBV6-1,TGTGCCAGCAGCTCACCGGATAAGGGAAACACTGAAGCTTTCTTT,CASSSPDKGNTEAFF
few,TRBD1,TRBJ2-2,TRBV6-2/TRBV6-3,TGTGCCAGCAGTTACGGGGACAGGGACACCGGGGAGCTGTTTTTT,CASSYGDRDTGELFF
-,-,TRBJ1-4,TRBV5-6,TGTGCCAGCAGCTTCGGCCAGCGTAATGAAAAACTGTTTTTT,CASSFGQRNEKLFF
many,-,TRBJ2-5,TRBV6-5,TGTGCCAGCAGTTACTCAGGGGTAGCAGGGGGGGGAGAGACCCAGTACTTC,CASSYSGVAGGGETQYF
few,-,TRBJ2-6,TRBV11-1,TGTGCCAGCAGCTTCATTACGAGGGGAGGTGGCTCTGGGGCCAACGTCCTGACTTTC,CASSFITRGGGSGANVLTF
many,TRBD1,TRBJ2-7,TRBV20-1,TGCAGTGCTAGAGATCCCCGGACAGGTACCTACGAGCAGTACTTC,CSARDPRTGTYEQYF
few,-,TRBJ1-1,TRBV20-1,TGCAGTGCCCTAGCGGATATGAACACTGAAGCTTTCTTT,CSALADMNTEAFF
-,TRBD1,TRBJ2-1,TRBV2,TGTGCCAGCAGGCCCGGGACAGGGGGGGACAATGAGCAGTTCTTC,CASRPGTGGDNEQFF
few,TRBD2,TRBJ2-1,TRBV11-2,TGTGCCAGCAGCGTCCTCGGGGGGGCCGACGAGCAGTTCTTC,CASSVLGGADEQFF
few,-,TRBJ1-2,TRBV3-1,TGTGCCAGCAGCCAAAACAGGGAAACCGGTAATGGCTACACCTTC,CASSQNRETGNGYTF
many,-,TRBJ1-1,TRBV12-3/TRBV12-4,TGTGCCAGCAGCCCCCCTCAGGGCCGGGGCACTGAAGCTTTCTTT,CASSPPQGRGTEAFF
-,-,TRBJ1-1,TRBV5-1,TGCGCCAGCAACCTAAGGGAGGCAGGGGAAACTGAAGCTTTCTTT,CASNLREAGETEAFF
-,-,TRBJ1-1,TRBV19,TGTGCCAGTAGTCCGGGTGGCGGAAGGGACACTGAAGCTTTCTTT,CASSPGGGRDTEAFF
few,-,TRBJ1-5,TRBV6-5,TGTGCCAGCAGCCCCGGTACAGGCGTTCGGCAGCCCCAGCATTTT,CASSPGTGVRQPQHF
few,-,TRBJ1-3,TRBV12-3/TRBV12-4,TGTGCCAGCAGTTACAACTACAGACTGAGAAGTTGGCAATTCTCTGGAAACACCATATATTTT,CASSYNYRLRSWQFSGNTIYF
many,TRBD2,TRBJ2-1,TRBV6-6,TGTGCCAGCAGTTCCGGACTAGCGGGGGGGCTTCTCCTTGTCGATGAGCAGTTCTTC,CASSSGLAGGLLLVDEQFF
few,TRBD2,TRBJ2-5,TRBV28,TGTGCCAGCAGTTTATCACTAGCGGGGGAGACCCAGTACTTC,CASSLSLAGETQYF
few,-,TRBJ2-5,TRBV27,TGTGCCAGCAGTCCTTACAAGGACCCAAGAGTGCAAGAGACCCAGTACTTC,CASSPYKDPRVQETQYF
many,-,TRBJ1-5,TRBV4-1,TGCGCCAGCAGCCAAGAAGGTGGGGGGCGACAGCCCCAGCATTTT,CASSQEGGGRQPQHF
few,TRBD2,TRBJ2-3,TRBV7-9,TGTGCCAGCAGCCTTGGACTAGCGGGGGGATTAGATACGCAGTATTTT,CASSLGLAGGLDTQYF
-,TRBD1,TRBJ1-4,TRBV7-9,TGTGCCAGCAGCTTAGGAGGGGGCAGTGAAAAACTGTTTTTT,CASSLGGGSEKLFF
many,TRBD2,TRBJ2-5,TRBV12-3/TRBV12-4,TGTGCCAGCTCCGGGGCGGGGGGCCGAATAGAGACCCAGTACTTC,CASSGAGGRIETQYF